This T cell receptor (beta chain) was observed in a study of beta chain features in type 1 diabetes. This clone was found a few times. Antigen unknown. The collection from each donor was one heparinised blood draw averaging about 116 mL. Purity above 95% was achieved in all sorted populations. Between the trimmed V and J ends, which lost 2 bases and 1 base, there was a span of 6 bases. The germline gives CDR1 MNHNY, CDR2 SVGAGI (reference sequence). This CDR3 is 14 amino acids long. The study, taken as a whole, reports: More deletions and fewer insertions at VDJ junctions were found in patients with type 1 diabetes. Type 1 diabetes patients had moderately but significantly shorter TCRB CDR3s in all four CD4+ subsets.

The isolated RNA, all of it, was reverse transcribed, so expressed TCRB transcripts were what got sequenced. Libraries were prepared by immunoSEQ multiplex PCR; TCRdb keeps only in-frame clonotypes and omits some of them. The sample yields around 130,000 clones, 7.5% to 9.5% seen once. The receptor was derived from a young man with type 1 diabetes. The chain recombines TRBV6-6 with TRBJ1-5, with D hard to call. The sequenced sample consisted of central memory CD4+ T cells from blood. DNA for the CDR3: TGTGCCAGCAGTTACGACAACAGCAATCAGCCCCAGCATTTT. Translating it yields CASSYDNSNQPQHF.